This T cell receptor beta chain was observed in a study of blood T cell repertoires in COVID-19. This table comes from immunoSEQ multiplex PCR, and its TCRdb copy is limited to in-frame clones, with some not included. The sample includes 170,000 or so clones, around nine tenths seen only once; the top ten take 0.88%. V lost 1 base and J lost 8, with 12 bases in between. Germline V CDR1 and CDR2: LNHDA, SQIVND (reference sequence). The CDR3 contains 14 residues. This receptor was obtained from a woman aged 18-29 years who had recovered from COVID-19. What was sequenced was peripheral blood. The V and J genes are TRBV19 and TRBJ1-5, with D possibly matching TRBD1 (5 bases). The CDR3 region is CASSIATGREPQHF. The CDR3 coding sequence is TGTGCCAGTAGTATAGCAACAGGAAGGGAGCCCCAGCATTTT.